These T cell receptor beta chains were read from a single sample in a study of T cells after yellow fever vaccination. TCRdb redid the calling of the 5' RACE reads with MiXCR, one entry per CDR3 protein. The sample contains 250,000 to 400,000 distinct CDR3 sequences, roughly 4.3% of which appear only once. This sample comprised PBMCs, obtained 5 days after the yellow fever booster vaccination. The receptors stem from a man aged 18 to 29 who received the YFV17D yellow fever vaccine. Each CDR3 is given with its conserved first and last residue. The order of the fields is D gene, clone size, V gene, J gene, CDR3 DNA, CDR3 protein. A D gene is named only where the DNA matches it firmly. Clone size, where shown, is once, few, many, or a class for clones that have expanded.

.	.	TRBV12-3/TRBV12-4	TRBJ1-3	TGTGCCAGCAGATTCTCGAGGACATTCTCTGGAAACACCATATATTTT	CASRFSRTFSGNTIYF
.	.	TRBV12-3/TRBV12-4	TRBJ1-5	TGTGCCAGCAGTTATATTTCAAATAGCAATCAGCCCCAGCATTTT	CASSYISNSNQPQHF
.	.	TRBV20-1	TRBJ1-2	TGCAGTGTTGAGGGGAACTATGGCTACACCTTC	CSVEGNYGYTF
.	few	TRBV6-2/TRBV6-3	TRBJ2-2	TGTGCCAGCTCCGCCTTGAACACCGGGGAGCTGTTTTTT	CASSALNTGELFF
TRBD2	.	TRBV7-9	TRBJ2-1	TGTGCCAGCAGCCGCGTAAAGATTCTAGCGGGGGAACTCTACAATGAGCAGTTCTTC	CASSRVKILAGELYNEQFF
.	few	TRBV29-1	TRBJ2-5	TGCAGCGTTGTCTCGGGGGCAGGGCAAGAGACCCAGTACTTC	CSVVSGAGQETQYF
.	few	TRBV9	TRBJ2-1	TGTGCCAGCAGCGTAGCTCAGGGAGGTTTTCGCAATGAGCAGTTCTTC	CASSVAQGGFRNEQFF
.	.	TRBV4-3	TRBJ2-3	TGCGCCAGCAGCCGCTCGGGGGCACAAGATACGCAGTATTTT	CASSRSGAQDTQYF
.	many	TRBV18	TRBJ2-3	TGTGCCAGCTCACCACTTCCAGATACGCAGTATTTT	CASSPLPDTQYF
TRBD1	.	TRBV20-1	TRBJ1-1	TGCAGTGCTAGTGACCCACAGGGGGCGAACACTGAAGCTTTCTTT	CSASDPQGANTEAFF
.	few	TRBV18	TRBJ1-2	TGTGCCAGCTCACCAAATACAGGGAAGGCAGCTAACTATGGCTACACCTTC	CASSPNTGKAANYGYTF
TRBD2	few	TRBV6-2/TRBV6-3	TRBJ2-7	TGTGCCAGCAGTCCCGAGACTAGCGGGGAACCCGGATTC	CASSPETSGEPGF